This TCR beta chain is from a study of PD-1 and CTLA-4 blockade in melanoma. This CDR3 has 17 residues. From germline, CDR1 is SEHNR and CDR2 FQNEAQ (reference sequence). V was pared by 5 bases and J by 7 bases, with 16 bases of the junction left unmatched. Only one count was recorded for this clone. Produced via immunoSEQ multiplex PCR; TCRdb's table is partial and in-frame only. Here the sample spans tens of thousands of clones, approximately 90% being singletons. This chain connects TRBV7-9 to TRBJ2-1; 8 bases are a match to TRBD2. The TCR sequence derives from a human donor with melanoma. The sequences come from CD8+ T cells from peripheral blood, collected from a patient given anti-PD-1 treatment. The CDR3 coding sequence is TGTGCCAGCAGCCCCCCCTTACTAGCAACGGGAGGGAATGAGCAGTTCTTC. Its protein product is CASSPPLLATGGNEQFF.